These 28 T cell receptor beta chains were sequenced from one sample in a study of blood T cell repertoires in COVID-19. Sequencing used immunoSEQ multiplex PCR; TCRdb keeps in-frame clones, though not all of them. The sample has about 130,000 clones, roughly 80% seen once. The source material was PBMCs or T cells enriched from blood (not recorded which). The receptors derive from a man aged 50-60 years who had recovered from COVID-19.

This chain uses TRBV29-1 with TRBJ2-7, with 9 positions matching TRBD1. The CDR3 is 13 amino acids. Germline CDR1 SQVTM, CDR2 ANQGSEA. V lost 6 bases and J lost 6; bases outside the gene matches: 9. The CDR3 sequence: CSVQTGGASEQYF. The CDR3 DNA reads TGCAGCGTCCAAACAGGGGGCGCATCCGAGCAGTACTTC.

The chain links TRBV6-5 to TRBJ2-4; D perhaps matches TRBD2 (6 bases). Germline V lookup: CDR1 MNHEY, CDR2 SVGAGI. Trimming cost V 2 bases and J 9 bases, with 17 bases left between them. The CDR3 totals 15 residues. The CDR3 sequence: CASSYGAQGLGIQYF. Written as DNA, the CDR3 is TGTGCCAGCAGTTACGGGGCCCAGGGACTGGGCATTCAGTACTTC.

This sequence joins TRBV4-3 and TRBJ1-1; D is undetermined. The CDR3 runs 13 residues. Deletions cut 0 bases from V and 10 bases from J, with 12 bases between. Germline V gene data show CDR1 as LGHNA and CDR2 as YSLEER. The CDR3 loop is CASSQEGRGGAFF. The CDR3 DNA is TGCGCCAGCAGCCAAGAGGGAAGAGGAGGAGCTTTCTTT.

The chain links TRBV1 to TRBJ1-1; TRBD1 was called by the table and not checked on the DNA. TRBV1 is termed a pseudogene. The CDR3 loop spans 18 amino acids. In DNA, the CDR3 is TGCACCAGCAGCTCTGGCCGGGGGACAGGGGTTATGAACACTGAAGCTTTCTTT. Translating gives CTSSSGRGTGVMNTEAFF.

The chain uses TRBV18 and TRBJ2-7; D is undetermined. V was trimmed by 3 bases and J by 2 bases, leaving 11 bases between them. In germline, CDR1 is KGHSH, CDR2 LQKENI. This CDR3 contains 14 residues. The CDR3 sequence: CASSPVADAYEQYF. CDR3 nucleotide sequence: TGTGCCAGCTCACCGGTGGCGGATGCCTACGAGCAGTACTTC.

The genes are TRBV2 and TRBJ1-1; possible D gene TRBD1, 6 bases. Deletions cut 3 bases from V and 4 bases from J, with 6 bases between. The CDR3 covers 12 residues. CDR1 is SNHLY, CDR2 FYNNEI, per germline. The CDR3 sequence is CASSEGATEAFF. CDR3 bases: TGTGCCAGCAGTGAGGGGGCCACTGAAGCTTTCTTT.

Worth noting for this clone: One junction end does not reproduce the germline sequence, and a read error may be involved. This chain joins TRBV7-2 and TRBJ2-1, with D possibly TRBD1 on 6 matching bases. CDR1 is SGHTA and CDR2 is FQGNSA in the germline V gene. CDR3 length equals 15 residues. For the CDR3, the DNA is TGTGCCAGCAGGTTAGACAGGAGCTCCTACAATGAGCAGTTCTTC. It encodes CASRLDRSSYNEQFF.

The chain combines TRBV2 with TRBJ2-1; TRBD1 agrees at 9 bases. Trimming removed 3 bases from V and 5 bases from J; junction bases left unmatched: 8. CDR1 and CDR2 (germline): SNHLY, FYNNEI. This CDR3 has 16 amino acids. In DNA form, the CDR3 reads TGTGCCAGCAGTGACCCCGGGACAGGGAAAGACAATGAGCAGTTCTTC. It codes for CASSDPGTGKDNEQFF. Full variable domain (rest looked up from reference TRBV2 and TRBJ2-1): EPEVTQTPSHQVTQMGQEVILRCVPISNHLYFYWYRQILGQKVEFLVSFYNNEISEKSEIFDDQFSVERPDGSNFTLKIRSTKLEDSAMYFCASSDPGTGKDNEQFFGPGTRLTVL.

This chain joins TRBV4-2 and TRBJ2-7; 9 bases align to TRBD1. Per germline, CDR1 LGHNA and CDR2 YNFKEQ. V lost 2 bases and J lost 2; bases outside the gene matches: 4. The CDR3 is 15 residues long. The CDR3 DNA follows: TGTGCCAGCAGCCAACGACAGGGGGACCCCTACGAGCAGTACTTC. Its translation: CASSQRQGDPYEQYF.

The chain joins TRBV18 to TRBJ1-3; D unclear. The germline gives CDR1 KGHSH, CDR2 LQKENI. The CDR3 length is 16 residues. Trimming removed 3 bases from V and 4 bases from J, with 16 bases in between. CDR3 coding DNA: TGTGCCAGCTCACCGACTGCCCCCGACCCGGGAAACACCATATATTTT. It specifies CASSPTAPDPGNTIYF.

This clone was seen only once. This sequence joins TRBV9 and TRBJ1-1; D is perhaps TRBD1 (6 bases). The germline V and J ends were trimmed by 4 bases and 0 bases, with 19 bases remaining between them. The CDR3 consists of 17 residues. Germline lookup yields CDR1 SGDLS and CDR2 YYNGEE. This CDR3 is CASSFSGGAGMNTEAFF. The CDR3 nucleotides are TGTGCCAGCAGCTTTAGCGGGGGGGCCGGTATGAACACTGAAGCTTTCTTT. The complete variable domain, with remaining parts taken from reference TRBV9 and TRBJ1-1, reads DSGVTQTPKHLITATGQRVTLRCSPRSGDLSVYWYQQSLDQGLQFLIQYYNGEERAKGNILERFSAQQFPDLHSELNLSSLELGDSALYFCASSFSGGAGMNTEAFFGQGTRLTVV.

This chain links TRBV5-5 with TRBJ2-7, with D possibly being TRBD1 (5 bases). CDR3 length equals 13 residues. Germline V CDR1 and CDR2: SGHKS, YYEKEE (reference sequence). V lost 9 bases, J lost 0 bases, and 13 bases lay in between. CDR3 region: CATTDILSYEQYF. The CDR3, as DNA: TGTGCCACAACGGACATACTCTCCTACGAGCAGTACTTC.

The chain carries TRBV12-5 and TRBJ1-5, with D possibly matching TRBD1 (5 bases). Germline assignment: CDR1 LGHNT and CDR2 FRNRAP. The V and J ends lost 5 bases and 3 bases respectively, with 11 bases between them. CDR3 length equals 14 residues. The CDR3 here is CASGPRQTNQPQHF. The CDR3 DNA sequence: TGTGCTAGTGGTCCGAGACAGACCAATCAGCCCCAGCATTTT.

The chain carries TRBV7-8 and TRBJ1-1; 8 bases align to TRBD1. Germline lookup yields CDR1 SGHVS and CDR2 FQNEAQ. V shed 5 bases, J shed 0 bases, and the junction held 5 bases outside the gene matches. The CDR3 spans 15 residues. The CDR3 sequence: CASSPRTGLNTEAFF. In DNA form, the CDR3 reads TGTGCCAGCAGCCCGCGGACAGGGCTGAACACTGAAGCTTTCTTT.

This clone has just a few counts. J is TRBJ2-3 and V is TRBV3-1 (or the pseudogene TRBV3-2); 8 positions agree with TRBD2. V shed 1 base, J shed 6 bases, and the junction held 9 bases outside the gene matches. The CDR3 totals 16 residues. In germline, CDR1 is LGHDT, CDR2 YNNKEL (reference sequence). CDR3 residues: CASSQAQTGGPDTQYF. For the CDR3, the DNA is TGTGCCAGCAGCCAAGCCCAAACGGGGGGGCCTGATACGCAGTATTTT.

This chain links TRBV27 with TRBJ1-1; D not resolved. The V and J ends lost 5 bases and 1 base respectively, with 11 bases between them. The CDR3 loop spans 14 amino acids. Per the germline V gene, CDR1 is MNHEY and CDR2 is SMNVEV (reference sequence). The CDR3 is CASSIRSGNTEAFF. In DNA form, the CDR3 reads TGTGCCAGCAGTATCCGGTCAGGGAACACTGAAGCTTTCTTT.

This chain links TRBV6-5 with TRBJ2-5; D perhaps matches TRBD2 (5 bases). The CDR3 is 14 amino acids. Per germline, CDR1 MNHEY and CDR2 SVGAGI. Trimming left V 6 bases short and J 5 bases short, with 16 bases between. In nucleotides, the CDR3 is TGTGCCAGCAGGTCACGGGCGGGTGGGGAGACCCAGTACTTC. Encoded protein: CASRSRAGGETQYF.

The chain is built from TRBV6-5 and TRBJ1-6; D is unclear. The germline V gene has CDR1 MNHEY and CDR2 SVGAGI. CDR3 length: 14 residues. The V end was cut by 5 bases, the J end by 6 bases, with 11 bases between. The CDR3 spells CASSSERSNSPLHF. In DNA, the CDR3 is TGTGCCAGCAGTAGCGAGAGAAGTAATTCACCCCTCCACTTT.

This rearrangement joins TRBV7-9 to TRBJ2-5, with a weak D call TRBD2 (6 bases). The germline gives CDR1 SEHNR, CDR2 FQNEAQ (reference sequence). The CDR3 sequence is 14 residues long. Trimming pared 0 bases from V and 4 bases from J, leaving 9 bases between. For the CDR3, the DNA is TGTGCCAGCAGCTTAGCGGCTAGCGTAGAGACCCAGTACTTC. The encoded protein is CASSLAASVETQYF.

The V gene is TRBV3-1 (or the pseudogene TRBV3-2), the J gene TRBJ1-6, with D unclear. Per germline, CDR1 LGHDT and CDR2 YNNKEL (reference sequence). Between the trimmed V and J ends, which lost 1 base and 6 bases, there was a span of 10 bases. The CDR3 extends over 15 amino acids. CDR3 nucleotide sequence: TGTGCCAGCAGCCAAGTCGCGGTGCGTAATTCACCCCTCCACTTT. Translation gives CASSQVAVRNSPLHF.

This clone appeared once. The chain joins TRBV4-3 to TRBJ1-4; maybe TRBD1 (5 bases). The length of the CDR3 is 15 residues. From germline, CDR1 is LGHNA and CDR2 YSLEER. The germline V and J ends were trimmed by 4 bases and 3 bases, with 12 bases remaining between them. CDR3 nucleotide sequence: TGCGCCAGCAGCCCCAGGGTTAGGGCTAATGAAAAACTGTTTTTT. Its protein product is CASSPRVRANEKLFF.

The rearrangement links TRBV27 to TRBJ2-5; D perhaps matches TRBD1 (8 bases). CDR1 and CDR2 (germline): MNHEY, SMNVEV (reference sequence). V was clipped by 6 bases and J by 1 base, with 12 bases between them. The CDR3 is 14 amino acids. As DNA, the CDR3 is TGTGCCAGCAGCAACAGGGGGGGCCAAGAGACCCAGTACTTC. Translated, it gives CASSNRGGQETQYF.

This clone appeared once. The rearrangement links TRBV3-1 (or the pseudogene TRBV3-2) to TRBJ2-3; TRBD2 matches at 9 bases. This CDR3 contains 17 residues. CDR1 and CDR2 (germline): LGHDT, YNNKEL (reference sequence). J was trimmed by 2 bases and V by 2 bases; bases with no gene match: 8. CDR3 in amino acids: CASSQLELAGHTDTQYF. The CDR3 DNA sequence: TGTGCCAGCAGCCAATTGGAACTAGCGGGCCACACAGATACGCAGTATTTT.

The rearrangement joins TRBV19 to TRBJ2-7; 12 bases agree with TRBD1. In germline, CDR1 is LNHDA, CDR2 SQIVND (reference sequence). After removal of 3 bases from V and 5 bases from J, the junction contained 5 bases not matched to a gene. The CDR3 runs 15 residues. The CDR3: CASSMPGQGAHEQYF. In nucleotides, the CDR3 is TGTGCCAGTAGTATGCCGGGACAGGGGGCCCACGAGCAGTACTTC.

In its sample, this clone was seen many times. The chain is built from TRBV5-4 and TRBJ1-4; the D gene is possibly TRBD1 (5 bases). This CDR3 spans 15 amino acids. CDR1 SGHNT and CDR2 YYREEE come from the germline V gene (reference sequence). With 5 bases removed from V and 0 bases from J, the gap between germline ends came to 11 bases. CDR3 sequence reads: CASSRDFATNEKLFF. The DNA for the CDR3 is TGTGCCAGCAGTCGGGACTTTGCAACTAATGAAAAACTGTTTTTT. Full variable domain (remainder filled in from reference TRBV5-4 and TRBJ1-4): ETGVTQSPTHLIKTRGQQVTLRCSSQSGHNTVSWYQQALGQGPQFIFQYYREEENGRGNFPPRFSGLQFPNYSSELNVNALELDDSALYLCASSRDFATNEKLFFGSGTQLSVL.

This clone was detected once. The V gene is TRBV15, the J gene TRBJ1-4; D not resolved. The CDR3 extends over 14 amino acids. Germline V CDR1 and CDR2: LNHNV, YYDKDF (reference sequence). The V gene lost 1 base and the J gene lost 3 bases, with 6 bases spanning the gap. CDR3 nucleotides: TGTGCCACCAGCAGAGGGCAACCTAATGAAAAACTGTTTTTT. Its protein product is CATSRGQPNEKLFF.

V is TRBV6-5 and J is TRBJ2-7, with D possibly TRBD1 on 8 matching bases. V lost 6 bases to trimming and J lost 2 bases, with 14 bases between them. The germline CDR1 and CDR2 sequences are MNHEY and SVGAGI. This CDR3 is built from 14 residues. The CDR3 sequence: CASRGQGGAYEQYF. Here the CDR3 DNA reads TGTGCCAGCAGAGGACAGGGAGGGGCCTACGAGCAGTACTTC.

This chain joins TRBV19 and TRBJ2-7; 7 nucleotides align to TRBD1. Germline V CDR1 and CDR2: LNHDA, SQIVND (reference sequence). The CDR3 has 16 amino acids. Trimming at V came to 2 bases and at J to 2 bases, leaving 9 bases not matched to a gene. Here the CDR3 reads CASSISRGRTAYEQYF. Written as DNA, the CDR3 is TGTGCCAGTAGTATAAGTAGGGGGCGGACAGCCTACGAGCAGTACTTC.